This T cell receptor beta chain was recorded in a study of HIV-infected patients and healthy controls. This clonotype occurred many times. Its antigen is not identified. CDR1 and CDR2 (germline): SQVTM, ANQGSEA. The CDR3 runs to 14 residues. V lost 1 base to trimming and J lost 7 bases, with 17 bases between them. Points from the study as a whole: HIV-infected patients and controls differed significantly in mean usage of eight alpha and eight beta V genes.

All unsorted peripheral T cells were captured because whole blood was used without fractionation. The RNA source was a roughly 2.5 ml peripheral blood draw. cDNA was made from about 500 ng RNA using alpha and beta constant primers. Using multiplexing indices, alpha and beta chain libraries were generated apart by chain-specific third strand synthesis. TCRdb recomputed calls from the 5' RACE reads with MiXCR, one row per CDR3 protein. The sample contains 17,000 or so distinct CDR3 sequences, around 5.5% of which appear only once. The J gene is TRBJ2-7, the V gene TRBV29-1; perhaps TRBD2 as D (5 bases). The sequencing sample was made of blood. The TCR originated in an adult in good health. CDR3: CSVEVTNPPQEQYF. CDR3 sequence (DNA): TGCAGCGTTGAAGTGACTAATCCTCCACAAGAGCAGTACTTC.